The 30 T cell receptor beta chains in this list originate from one sample, sequenced in a study of blood T cell repertoires in COVID-19. Measured with immunoSEQ multiplex PCR; TCRdb has only the in-frame clones, and not every one. In the table there are some 140,000 clones, 70% to 80% of which are singletons. The sequenced sample was peripheral blood. These receptors were collected from a human donor in a cohort sampled during active COVID-19.

The V gene is TRBV6-5, the J gene TRBJ2-7; possibly TRBD1 for D (6 bases). Germline CDR1 reads MNHEY; CDR2 reads SVGAGI. V shed 7 bases and J shed 4 bases, with 17 bases lying between them. This CDR3 is built from 14 residues. This CDR3 reads CASIPQGFVYEQYF. DNA for the CDR3: TGTGCCAGCATCCCCCAGGGGTTCGTGTACGAGCAGTACTTC.

DNA of the CDR3: TGCGCCAGCAGCCAAGCCGCGGGGGCCGGGGTAGATACGCAGTATTTT. Amino acids: CASSQAAGAGVDTQYF. The gene calls are TRBV4-1 and TRBJ2-3; D might be TRBD2 (7 bases). Trimming left V 1 base short and J 5 bases short, with 16 bases between. Germline lookup yields CDR1 MGHRA and CDR2 YSYEKL. This CDR3 region has 16 residues.

The V gene is TRBV11-2, the J gene TRBJ2-6; D possibly corresponds to TRBD1 (5 bases). Germline CDR1 is SGHAT and CDR2 is FQNNGV. This CDR3 has 19 amino acids. Trimming took 4 bases from V and 0 from J, leaving 19 bases between them. The CDR3 protein is CASSSSAPGYHSGANVLTF. The CDR3 region has the DNA TGTGCCAGCAGCTCTTCAGCGCCAGGGTACCACTCTGGGGCCAACGTCCTGACTTTC.

The chain has TRBV6-6 and TRBJ2-1; no reliable D call. Trimming stripped 3 bases from V and 2 bases from J, with 14 bases between. The CDR3 length is 16 residues. Germline V CDR1 and CDR2: MNHNY, SVGAGI (reference sequence). The CDR3 sequence: CASSYRSQGAYNEQFF. The CDR3 DNA is TGTGCCAGCAGTTATAGGTCGCAAGGAGCCTACAATGAGCAGTTCTTC.

V is TRBV9 and J is TRBJ2-3, with TRBD2 identical over 8 bases. The CDR3 length is 14 residues. CDR1 and CDR2 from the germline V gene are SGDLS and YYNGEE. V was clipped by 3 bases and J by 5 bases; unmatched bases: 5. The CDR3 region is CASSGSGGRDTQYF. The CDR3 DNA follows: TGTGCCAGCAGCGGGAGCGGGGGAAGAGATACGCAGTATTTT.

The chain joins TRBV6-1 to TRBJ2-3, with D tentatively TRBD1 (6 bases). V was cut by 2 bases and J by 4 bases, with 19 bases left in between. Germline V gene data show CDR1 as MNHNS and CDR2 as SASEGT. The CDR3 is made up of 17 amino acids. The CDR3 spells CASSELITTGTPDTQYF. In nucleotides, the CDR3 is TGTGCCAGCAGTGAATTGATCACTACAGGGACCCCAGATACGCAGTATTTT.

In DNA, the CDR3 is TGTGCCAGCACCCCTTACGGGGCTGGGGCCAACGTCCTGACTTTC. Translating it yields CASTPYGAGANVLTF. The chain is built from TRBV27 and TRBJ2-6; D may be TRBD2 (5 bases). CDR3 length equals 15 residues. Germline V gene data show CDR1 as MNHEY and CDR2 as SMNVEV (reference sequence). The ends were cut back, 7 bases at V and 2 bases at J, with 12 bases in the middle.

The chain recombines TRBV5-4 with TRBJ2-1, with D unresolved. Trimming shortened V by 0 bases and J by 7 bases, and 5 bases separated the two germline ends. The germline V gene has CDR1 SGHNT and CDR2 YYREEE (reference sequence). The CDR3 totals 12 residues. For the CDR3, the DNA is TGTGCCAGCAGCTTGGGCGTAAATGAGCAGTTCTTC. Its translation: CASSLGVNEQFF.

The CDR3 nucleotides are TGTGCCAGCTACCCGATGGCTAGCGGGCAAGAGACCCAGTACTTC. Amino acids: CASYPMASGQETQYF. The gene calls are TRBV27 and TRBJ2-5; the match to TRBD2 covers 8 bases. The germline CDR1 and CDR2 sequences are MNHEY and SMNVEV (reference sequence). Losses at the gene ends were 8 bases for V and 2 bases for J; bases not matched to a gene: 10. This CDR3 is built from 15 residues.

The chain employs TRBV19 and TRBJ1-3; TRBD1 might be the D (5 bases). In germline, CDR1 is LNHDA, CDR2 SQIVND (reference sequence). The ends were cut back, 4 bases at V and 0 bases at J, with 13 bases in the middle. CDR3 length: 16 residues. As DNA, the CDR3 is TGTGCCAGTAGTACCTCGGCCGGGGGCTCTGGAAACACCATATATTTT. Translation gives CASSTSAGGSGNTIYF.

The J gene is TRBJ1-2, the V gene TRBV5-8; no reliable D call. CDR1 is SGHTS, CDR2 YDEGEE, per germline. CDR3 size: 12 residues. V was trimmed by 4 bases and J by 8 bases, leaving 12 bases between them. CDR3 DNA: TGTGCCAGCAGCCCCGGGGTGCGAGGCTACACCTTC. Translating gives CASSPGVRGYTF.

The V call is TRBV7-8, the J call TRBJ1-1; perhaps TRBD1 as D (5 bases). This CDR3 region has 14 residues. Trimming left V 0 bases short and J 4 bases short, with 9 bases between. Germline V lookup: CDR1 SGHVS, CDR2 FQNEAQ. CDR3 DNA sequence: TGTGCCAGCAGCTTAGCTGGACAAACCACTGAAGCTTTCTTT. Its translation is CASSLAGQTTEAFF.

This clone has a handful of counts. CDR3 region: CASSVAGGRGAKNIQYF. CDR3 sequence (DNA): TGTGCCAGCAGCGTAGCGGGCGGCAGGGGAGCCAAAAACATTCAGTACTTC. The V gene is TRBV9, the J gene TRBJ2-4; tentative D call: TRBD1 (6 bases). V was cut by 0 bases and J by 0 bases, with 13 bases left in between. Germline-derived CDR1 and CDR2 are SGDLS and YYNGEE. This CDR3 has 17 residues.

By share of the sample, this clone is large (0.1 to 1%). The chain combines TRBV6-5 with TRBJ2-7; a weak D match, TRBD1 (6 bases). Deletions cut 7 bases from V and 1 base from J, with 17 bases between. Germline lookup yields CDR1 MNHEY and CDR2 SVGAGI. This CDR3 has 15 residues. CDR3 sequence: CASKESGTPSYEQYF. The CDR3, as DNA: TGTGCCAGCAAGGAATCGGGGACACCTTCCTACGAGCAGTACTTC.

This clone appeared a few times. The rearrangement uses TRBV7-9 and TRBJ2-5; 9 bases are shared with TRBD2. This CDR3 has 14 amino acids. Germline V gene lookup returns CDR1 SEHNR and CDR2 FQNEAQ (reference sequence). V dropped 5 bases and J dropped 4; count of bases not matched to a gene: 5. DNA for the CDR3: TGTGCCAGCAGCCGGAATAGCGGGGGAGAGACCCAGTACTTC. It translates to CASSRNSGGETQYF.

The chain couples TRBV24-1 to TRBJ2-5, with 14 bases lining up with TRBD2. The CDR3 extends over 17 amino acids. Germline V gene sequence: CDR1 KGHDR, CDR2 SFDVKD. The ends lost 4 bases at V and 5 bases at J; junction bases unmatched: 8. DNA of the CDR3: TGTGCCACCAGTGACCCCGGACTAGCGGGGGGCGGGGAGACCCAGTACTTC. Translating it yields CATSDPGLAGGGETQYF.

V and J are TRBV6-5 and TRBJ1-1; D is unclear. The CDR3 is 16 residues long. Germline loops: CDR1 MNHEY, CDR2 SVGAGI. Trimming pared 2 bases from V and 1 base from J, leaving 14 bases between. Here the CDR3 reads CASSYRRELRNTEAFF. The CDR3 DNA reads TGTGCCAGCAGTTACCGGAGGGAGTTGAGGAACACTGAAGCTTTCTTT.

The chain combines TRBV7-6 with TRBJ2-1; TRBD1 matches 8 bases. V dropped 5 bases and J dropped 5; count of bases not matched to a gene: 8. CDR3 length: 15 residues. Germline V lookup: CDR1 SGHVS, CDR2 FNYEAQ. The CDR3 coding sequence is TGTGCCAGCAGCCGTGGGACAGGCGGAGACAATGAGCAGTTCTTC. It translates to CASSRGTGGDNEQFF.

CDR3 DNA sequence: TGCGCCAGCAGTCAGGGACTAGCGGGGCCAGATACGCAGTATTTT. Translating it yields CASSQGLAGPDTQYF. The gene calls are TRBV10-1 and TRBJ2-3, with 13 bases fitting TRBD2. This CDR3 region has 15 residues. Germline CDR1 is WNHNN and CDR2 is SYGVQD (reference sequence). The V gene end was trimmed by 5 bases and the J gene end by 4 bases; junction bases not matched to a gene: 3.

The rearrangement joins TRBV11-2 to TRBJ2-3; tentative D call: TRBD1 (5 bases). The CDR3 loop spans 14 amino acids. Germline loops: CDR1 SGHAT, CDR2 FQNNGV. V lost 5 bases and J lost 4, with 13 bases in between. The CDR3 is CASSQNGRADTQYF. Written as DNA, the CDR3 is TGTGCCAGCAGCCAAAACGGCAGGGCAGATACGCAGTATTTT.

This chain joins TRBV5-8 and TRBJ2-6; no definite D call. The V end was cut by 0 bases, the J end by 4 bases, with 11 bases between. Germline CDR1 SGHTS, CDR2 YDEGEE. The CDR3 contains 16 residues. CDR3 sequence: CASSLASWAGANVLTF. CDR3 DNA: TGTGCCAGCAGCTTGGCGTCGTGGGCAGGGGCCAACGTCCTGACTTTC.

The V and J genes are TRBV9 and TRBJ2-7, with 9 bases aligning to TRBD1. The junction had 4 bases not matched to a gene; V was cut back by 2 bases and J by 1 base. CDR1 and CDR2 from the germline V gene are SGDLS and YYNGEE. This CDR3 has 15 residues. CDR3 bases: TGTGCCAGCAGCGTCTCCGGGACAGGGTCCTACGAGCAGTACTTC. Protein product: CASSVSGTGSYEQYF. The complete variable domain, with remaining parts taken from reference TRBV9 and TRBJ2-7, reads DSGVTQTPKHLITATGQRVTLRCSPRSGDLSVYWYQQSLDQGLQFLIQYYNGEERAKGNILERFSAQQFPDLHSELNLSSLELGDSALYFCASSVSGTGSYEQYFGPGTRLTVT.

This clone was recorded once. The rearrangement links TRBV19 to TRBJ2-3; weak D call: TRBD1 (6 bases). V shed 7 bases and J shed 0 bases, with 8 bases lying between them. Germline CDR1 LNHDA, CDR2 SQIVND (reference sequence). This CDR3 has 13 residues. The CDR3 DNA follows: TGTGCCAGTAACGGACAGAGCACAGATACGCAGTATTTT. Translated, it gives CASNGQSTDTQYF.

The rearrangement links TRBV18 to TRBJ2-1; 7 positions agree with TRBD1. V gave up 3 bases and J gave up 3 bases; unmatched junction bases: 5. This CDR3 comprises 15 residues. The germline V gene encodes CDR1 KGHSH and CDR2 LQKENI. The CDR3 sequence: CASSPTGDGYNEQFF. The CDR3 DNA follows: TGTGCCAGCTCACCCACAGGGGATGGCTACAATGAGCAGTTCTTC. The variable domain in full, completed from reference TRBV18 and TRBJ2-1, reads NAGVMQNPRHLVRRRGQEARLRCSPMKGHSHVYWYRQLPEEGLKFMVYLQKENIIDESGMPKERFSAEFPKEGPSILRIQQVVRGDSAAYFCASSPTGDGYNEQFFGPGTRLTVL.

This CDR3 is CASSQLQGWAFF. The CDR3 bases are TGTGCCAGCAGCCAATTACAGGGCTGGGCTTTCTTT. The chain joins TRBV6-5 to TRBJ1-1; D perhaps matches TRBD1 (6 bases). Germline values: CDR1 MNHEY, CDR2 SVGAGI. The CDR3 covers 12 residues. The V end lost 6 bases, the J end lost 11 bases, and 16 bases lay between the germline ends.

The chain joins TRBV10-3 to TRBJ2-5, with 14 nucleotides matching TRBD2. Germline CDR1 and CDR2: ENHRY and SYGVKD. V lost 5 bases to trimming and J lost 3 bases; unmatched junction nucleotides: 2. The CDR3 has 15 residues. CDR3 region: CAISLTSGGEETQYF. CDR3 DNA: TGTGCCATCAGTTTGACTAGCGGGGGGGAAGAGACCCAGTACTTC.

The gene calls are TRBV28 and TRBJ1-1; tentative D call: TRBD1 (6 bases). The germline V gene encodes CDR1 MDHEN and CDR2 SYDVKM. V was pared by 5 bases and J by 6 bases, with 10 bases between. The CDR3 is 12 amino acids. CDR3 sequence: CASSLRTAEAFF. CDR3 DNA: TGTGCCAGCAGTCTTCGGACAGCTGAAGCTTTCTTT. The full variable domain, completed using reference TRBV28 and TRBJ1-1, is DVKVTQSSRYLVKRTGEKVFLECVQDMDHENMFWYRQDPGLGLRLIYFSYDVKMKEKGDIPEGYSVSREKKERFSLILESASTNQTSMYLCASSLRTAEAFFGQGTRLTVV.

The rearrangement joins TRBV6-5 to TRBJ2-7, with D possibly matching TRBD1 (5 bases). The CDR3 spans 15 residues. V dropped 5 bases and J dropped 5 bases, with 19 bases sitting between them. Germline V lookup: CDR1 MNHEY, CDR2 SVGAGI. CDR3 protein: CASSPNRILGDEQYF. CDR3 nucleotide sequence: TGTGCCAGCAGTCCCAACAGGATCCTGGGCGACGAGCAGTACTTC.

The rearrangement joins TRBV5-1 to TRBJ1-2; tentatively, D is TRBD1 (5 bases). This CDR3 is built from 13 residues. V lost 0 bases and J lost 6, with 9 bases in between. Per the germline V gene, CDR1 is SGHRS and CDR2 is YFSETQ. For the CDR3, the DNA is TGCGCCAGCAGCTTGGACAGGTCGGATGGCTACACCTTC. Amino acid sequence: CASSLDRSDGYTF.

This clone was seen once. V and J are TRBV6-5 and TRBJ2-3; D call uncertain. Germline values: CDR1 MNHEY, CDR2 SVGAGI. The CDR3 extends over 15 amino acids. Trimming removed 2 bases from V and 0 bases from J, with 9 bases in between. The CDR3 sequence: CASSYKVTSTDTQYF. The CDR3 DNA is TGTGCCAGCAGTTACAAGGTGACTAGCACAGATACGCAGTATTTT.